This record looks at one T cell receptor (beta chain) sequence and its context. Original analysis: Amplifying reference gene primers gave estimates of nucleated cell counts. TCRdb keeps only in-frame clones here, not all; method: immunoSEQ multiplex PCR. The DNA gave D and trimming, while V, J and clone size come from that table. The sample shows approximately 300,000 clones, about nine tenths of them seen only once. This entry comes from a study of blood T cell repertoires in COVID-19. Whole-study context: Samples came from the United States, Italy and Spain, spanning acute and convalescent COVID-19. T cells, B-cell-depleted T cells, or PBMCs provided the cDNA or gDNA that served as material.

With 5 bases removed from V and 3 bases from J, the gap between germline ends came to 13 bases. The CDR3 runs 14 residues. Germline V lookup: CDR1 SGHTA, CDR2 FQGTGA. The chain has TRBV7-3 and TRBJ1-1; a weak D match, TRBD1 (5 bases). The sequence was collected from a woman in her forties with acute or convalescent COVID-19. Input material: peripheral blood. The CDR3 protein is CASSLNPGDTEAFF. The CDR3 DNA follows: TGTGCCAGCAGCCTGAACCCGGGGGACACTGAAGCTTTCTTT.